This TCR beta chain was captured by sequencing in a study of identical twins. The sample holds a few counts of this clonotype. One entry per CDR3 protein results from TCRdb running MiXCR on the 5' RACE reads. Among roughly 500,000 distinct CDR3 sequences, around 20% were seen once, and the ten largest hold around 1%. In addition, the sample was reused for a study of T cells expressing NK-cell markers.

The sample consisted of CD4+ T cells sorted from blood. This sequence was found in a woman aged 18-29 years in good health.

For the CDR3, the DNA is TGTGCCAGCAGTGTGGAGGGGCCTCCCGGCGGCTACACCTTC. Its translation is CASSVEGPPGGYTF. The rearrangement uses TRBV2 and TRBJ1-2; D is possibly TRBD1 (5 bases). Trimming took 4 bases from V and 8 from J, leaving 17 bases between them. The CDR3 is made up of 14 amino acids. In germline, CDR1 is SNHLY, CDR2 FYNNEI. Full variable domain (outside the CDR3, taken from reference TRBV2 and TRBJ1-2): EPEVTQTPSHQVTQMGQEVILRCVPISNHLYFYWYRQILGQKVEFLVSFYNNEISEKSEIFDDQFSVERPDGSNFTLKIRSTKLEDSAMYFCASSVEGPPGGYTFGSGTRLTVV.